The clone carrying this TCR beta chain was counted between two and nine times. CDR3 regions were amplified by Arm-PCR using iRepertoire HTBI primers to build TCR beta libraries. TCRdb passed the multiplex PCR reads through MiXCR, listing each CDR3 protein once. Of about 610,000 distinct CDR3 sequences in the sample, about 15% are singletons; the top ten hold approximately 12%. Stated time point: newly diagnosed GD, antithyroid drugs for less than 3 months. The TCR library was made from RNA extracted from PBMCs. This sample was included in a study of regulatory T cells in long-lasting Graves disease. The data also belong to a second study, concerning T cells in Graves' hyperthyroidism and ophthalmopathy.

The sample was peripheral blood mononuclear cells (PBMCs), taken at new diagnosis, from a patient treated with antithyroid drugs. The TCR originated in a man aged 18 to 30 with Graves disease.

CDR3: CASSFVAGTEAFF. Written as DNA, the CDR3 is TGTGCCAGTAGTTTCGTAGCGGGCACTGAAGCTTTCTTT. This chain links TRBV19 with TRBJ1-1; D is ambiguous. CDR1 and CDR2 from the germline V gene are LNHDA and SQIVND (reference sequence). The CDR3 is 13 residues long. V dropped 5 bases and J dropped 4 bases, with 11 bases sitting between them.